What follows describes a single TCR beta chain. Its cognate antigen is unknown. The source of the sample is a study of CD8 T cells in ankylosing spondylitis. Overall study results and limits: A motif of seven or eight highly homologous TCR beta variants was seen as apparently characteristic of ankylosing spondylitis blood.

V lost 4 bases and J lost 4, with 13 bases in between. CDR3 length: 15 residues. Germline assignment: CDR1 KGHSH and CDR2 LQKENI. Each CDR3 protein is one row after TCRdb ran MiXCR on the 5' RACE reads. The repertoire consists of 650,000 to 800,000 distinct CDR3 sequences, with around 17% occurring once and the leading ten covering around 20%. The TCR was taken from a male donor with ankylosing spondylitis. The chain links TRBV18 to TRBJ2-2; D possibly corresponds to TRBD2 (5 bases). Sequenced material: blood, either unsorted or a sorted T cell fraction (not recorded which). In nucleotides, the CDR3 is TGTGCCAGCTCACTAGTTTCCGGGATCACCGGGGAGCTGTTTTTT. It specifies CASSLVSGITGELFF.